This entry is about one T cell receptor (beta chain). The antigen remains undetermined. The V and J ends lost 5 bases and 5 bases respectively, with 9 bases between them. Germline CDR1 reads DFQATT; CDR2 reads SNEGSKA (reference sequence). This CDR3 region has 11 residues. Sequencing used immunoSEQ multiplex PCR; TCRdb keeps in-frame clones, though not all of them. In the table there are 250,000 to 300,000 clones, almost 95% of which are singletons. This sample was taken from a study of T cell responses to AZD1222 COVID-19 vaccine. Points from the study as a whole: White British donors predominated, females outnumbered males, and clonal diversity was possibly underestimated.

Sample: peripheral blood, taken 28 days after the second AZD1222 dose. V gene TRBV20-1 combines with J gene TRBJ1-2; D call uncertain. This TCR was recovered from an adult who received the AZD1222 COVID-19 vaccine. The CDR3: CSAARAYGYTF. CDR3 bases: TGCAGTGCTGCCCGGGCGTATGGCTACACCTTC.